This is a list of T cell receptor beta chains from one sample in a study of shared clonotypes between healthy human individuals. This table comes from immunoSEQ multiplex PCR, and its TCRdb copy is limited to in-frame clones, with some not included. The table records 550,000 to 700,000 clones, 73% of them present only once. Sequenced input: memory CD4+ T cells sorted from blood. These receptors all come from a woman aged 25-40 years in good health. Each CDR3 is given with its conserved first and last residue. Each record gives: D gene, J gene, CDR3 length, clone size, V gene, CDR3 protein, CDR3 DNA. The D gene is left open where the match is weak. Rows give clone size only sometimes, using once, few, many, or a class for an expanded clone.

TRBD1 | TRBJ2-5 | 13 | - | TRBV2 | CASRGTGRETQYF | TGTGCCAGCAGGGGGACAGGGAGGGAGACCCAGTACTTC
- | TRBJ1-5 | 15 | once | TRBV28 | CASTGLGRLNQPQHF | TGTGCCAGCACCGGTCTGGGGAGACTGAATCAGCCCCAGCATTTT
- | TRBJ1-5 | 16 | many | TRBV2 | CASSEAGTVRGQPQHF | TGTGCCAGCAGTGAGGCAGGGACGGTGAGGGGTCAGCCCCAGCATTTT
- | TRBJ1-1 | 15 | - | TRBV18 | CASSPPGTVNTEAFF | TGTGCCAGCTCACCACCCGGGACGGTGAACACTGAAGCTTTCTTT
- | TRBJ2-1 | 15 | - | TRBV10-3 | CAISGERATSGEQFF | TGTGCCATCAGCGGCGAGAGGGCAACGTCGGGTGAGCAGTTCTTC
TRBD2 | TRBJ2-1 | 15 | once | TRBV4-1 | CASSPGLAGGNEQFF | TGCGCCAGCAGCCCGGGACTAGCGGGAGGCAATGAGCAGTTCTTC
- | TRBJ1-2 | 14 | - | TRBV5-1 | CASSFDSAASSYTF | TGCGCCAGCAGCTTCGACAGCGCCGCTTCTTCCTACACCTTC
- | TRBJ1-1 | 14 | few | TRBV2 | CASTLKGGDTEAFF | TGTGCCAGCACGCTCAAGGGGGGGGACACTGAAGCTTTCTTT
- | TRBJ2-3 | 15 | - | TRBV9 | CASSVEWDDTDTQYF | TGTGCCAGCAGCGTAGAATGGGACGACACAGATACGCAGTATTTT
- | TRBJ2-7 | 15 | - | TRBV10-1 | CASSESSVSSYEQYF | TGCGCCAGCAGTGAGTCGTCGGTCAGCTCCTACGAGCAGTACTTC
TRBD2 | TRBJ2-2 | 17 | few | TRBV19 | CASSALRASGNTGELFF | TGTGCCAGTAGTGCCCTCAGGGCTAGCGGGAACACCGGGGAGCTGTTTTTT
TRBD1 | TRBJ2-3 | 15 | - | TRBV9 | CASSVHRGGTDTQYF | TGTGCCAGCAGCGTGCACAGGGGCGGGACAGATACGCAGTATTTT
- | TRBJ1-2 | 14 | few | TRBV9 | CASSRLGSGDGYTF | TGTGCCAGCAGCCGCCTCGGGTCAGGTGATGGCTACACCTTC
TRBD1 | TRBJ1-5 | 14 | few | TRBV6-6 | CASKDRVGDQPQHF | TGTGCCAGTAAGGACAGGGTCGGGGATCAGCCCCAGCATTTT
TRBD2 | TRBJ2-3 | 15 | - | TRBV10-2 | CASSDGLASTDTQYF | TGCGCCAGCAGTGACGGACTAGCGAGCACAGATACGCAGTATTTT
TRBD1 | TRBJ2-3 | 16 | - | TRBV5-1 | CASRKRQGMVADTQYF | TGCGCCAGCAGGAAAAGACAGGGGATGGTCGCAGATACGCAGTATTTT
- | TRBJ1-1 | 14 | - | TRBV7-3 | CASSLFGEGTEAFF | TGTGCCAGCAGCTTATTTGGGGAAGGCACTGAAGCTTTCTTT
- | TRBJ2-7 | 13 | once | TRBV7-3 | CASSRRGAYEQYF | TGTGCCAGCAGCCGCAGGGGAGCCTACGAGCAGTACTTC
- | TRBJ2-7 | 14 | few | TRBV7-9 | CASSFSTTADEQYF | TGTGCCAGCAGCTTCTCGACCACGGCCGACGAGCAGTACTTC
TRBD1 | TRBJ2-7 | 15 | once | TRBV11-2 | CASSSRQGDMYEQYF | TGTGCCAGCAGCTCGAGACAGGGGGATATGTACGAGCAGTACTTC
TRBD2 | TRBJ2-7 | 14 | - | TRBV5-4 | CASSSGLRHLEQYF | TGTGCCAGCAGCTCGGGACTACGGCATCTTGAGCAGTACTTC
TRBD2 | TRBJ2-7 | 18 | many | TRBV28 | CASSLWGGTGSKTYEQYF | TGTGCCAGCAGTCTTTGGGGGGGTACAGGATCCAAAACCTACGAGCAGTACTTC
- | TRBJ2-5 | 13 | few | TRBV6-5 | CASSYSGEETQYF | TGTGCCAGCAGTTACTCAGGCGAAGAGACCCAGTACTTC
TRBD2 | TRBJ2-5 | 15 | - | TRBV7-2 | CASSPRAGDGETQYF | TGTGCCAGCAGCCCCAGAGCGGGAGACGGGGAGACCCAGTACTTC
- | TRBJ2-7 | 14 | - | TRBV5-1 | CASSLASGDSEQYF | TGCGCCAGCAGCTTGGCTTCGGGCGACTCCGAGCAGTACTTC
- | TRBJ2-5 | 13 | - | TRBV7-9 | CASSLPSAETQYF | TGTGCCAGCAGCCTCCCTAGTGCAGAGACCCAGTACTTC
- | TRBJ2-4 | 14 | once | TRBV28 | CASSLASLAGIQYF | TGTGCCAGCAGTTTGGCTAGTCTCGCGGGAATTCAGTACTTC
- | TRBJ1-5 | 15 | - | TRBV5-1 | CASSLEGGGNQPQHF | TGCGCCAGCAGCTTGGAGGGGGGAGGGAATCAGCCCCAGCATTTT
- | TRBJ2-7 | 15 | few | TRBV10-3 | CAISESATVSHEQYF | TGTGCCATCAGTGAGTCTGCGACAGTCAGCCACGAGCAGTACTTC
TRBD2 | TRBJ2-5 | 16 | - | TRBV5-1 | CASSLLASGTKETQYF | TGCGCCAGCAGCTTGTTGGCTAGCGGGACAAAAGAGACCCAGTACTTC
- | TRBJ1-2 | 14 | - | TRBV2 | CASRRQERMYGYTF | TGTGCCAGCAGGAGACAGGAACGGATGTATGGCTACACCTTC
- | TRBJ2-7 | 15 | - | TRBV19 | CASSASVGWSYEQYF | TGTGCCAGTAGCGCCTCGGTGGGCTGGTCCTACGAGCAGTACTTC
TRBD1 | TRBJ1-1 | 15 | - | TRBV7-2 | CASSLGDRSNTEAFF | TGTGCCAGCAGCTTAGGGGACAGGTCGAACACTGAAGCTTTCTTT
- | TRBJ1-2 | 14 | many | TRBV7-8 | CASSLGQASYGYTF | TGTGCCAGCAGCTTAGGTCAGGCCAGCTATGGCTACACCTTC
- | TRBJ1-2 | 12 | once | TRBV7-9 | CASSSVGVGYTF | TGTGCCAGCAGCTCAGTGGGGGTTGGCTACACCTTC
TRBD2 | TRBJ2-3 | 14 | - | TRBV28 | CASRTGGSSDTQYF | TGTGCCAGCAGGACGGGCGGGAGCTCAGATACGCAGTATTTT
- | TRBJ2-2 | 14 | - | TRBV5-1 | CASSGTIETGELFF | TGCGCCAGCAGCGGCACAATTGAAACCGGGGAGCTGTTTTTT
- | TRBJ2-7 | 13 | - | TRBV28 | CASRTRDYYEQYF | TGTGCCAGCCGAACTAGAGATTATTACGAGCAGTACTTC
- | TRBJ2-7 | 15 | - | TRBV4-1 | CASSQVIAESYEQYF | TGCGCCAGCAGCCAGGTAATAGCGGAGTCCTACGAGCAGTACTTC
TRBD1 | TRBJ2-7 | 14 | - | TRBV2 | CASSEASGQGGQYF | TGTGCCAGCAGTGAAGCATCGGGACAGGGGGGGCAGTACTTC
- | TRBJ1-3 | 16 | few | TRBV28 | CASSLQRTTTGNTIYF | TGTGCCAGCAGTTTACAGCGGACTACGACTGGAAACACCATATATTTT
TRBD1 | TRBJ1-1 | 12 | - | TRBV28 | CASRRTGDEAFF | TGTGCCAGCAGGCGAACAGGGGACGAAGCTTTCTTT
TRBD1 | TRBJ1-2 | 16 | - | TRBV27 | CASSFGQGAWNYGYTF | TGTGCCAGCAGTTTCGGACAGGGGGCGTGGAACTATGGCTACACCTTC
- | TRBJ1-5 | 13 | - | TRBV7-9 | CASSLSRNQPQHF | TGTGCCAGCAGCTTATCACGTAATCAGCCCCAGCATTTT
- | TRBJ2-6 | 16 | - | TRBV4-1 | CASSTGLLSGANVLTF | TGCGCCAGCAGCACGGGTCTACTGTCTGGGGCCAACGTCCTGACTTTC
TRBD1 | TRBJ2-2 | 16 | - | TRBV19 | CASSIRQGAGTGELFF | TGTGCCAGTAGTATCCGACAGGGTGCAGGCACCGGGGAGCTGTTTTTT
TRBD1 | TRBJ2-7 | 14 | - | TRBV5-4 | CASKTDRVPYEQYF | TGTGCCAGCAAAACCGACAGGGTGCCCTACGAGCAGTACTTC
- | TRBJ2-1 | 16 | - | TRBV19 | CASSVAGTLSYNEQFF | TGTGCCAGTAGTGTCGCCGGGACACTATCCTACAATGAGCAGTTCTTC
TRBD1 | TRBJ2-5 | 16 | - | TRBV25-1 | CASSEVGQGAGETQYF | TGTGCCAGCAGTGAAGTTGGACAGGGGGCAGGTGAGACCCAGTACTTC
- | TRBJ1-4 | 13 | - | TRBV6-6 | CASRRGENEKLFF | TGTGCCAGCAGACGCGGAGAGAATGAAAAACTGTTTTTT
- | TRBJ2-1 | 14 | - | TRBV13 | CASSPAAVDNEQFF | TGTGCCAGCAGCCCGGCCGCAGTCGACAATGAGCAGTTCTTC
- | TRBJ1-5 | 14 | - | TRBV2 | CASSGVNMGQPQHF | TGTGCCAGCAGTGGGGTAAATATGGGGCAGCCCCAGCATTTT
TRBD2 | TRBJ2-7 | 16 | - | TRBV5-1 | CASSLSSGTSPYEQYF | TGCGCCAGCAGCTTGAGTAGCGGGACTTCCCCATACGAGCAGTACTTC
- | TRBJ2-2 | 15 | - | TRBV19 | CASSRTEGRSGELFF | TGTGCCAGTAGTAGGACTGAGGGGAGATCCGGGGAGCTGTTTTTT
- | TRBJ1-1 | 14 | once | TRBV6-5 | CASRRGRANTEAFF | TGTGCCAGCAGACGCGGACGGGCGAACACTGAAGCTTTCTTT
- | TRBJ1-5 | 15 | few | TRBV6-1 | CASSEAWDPYQPQHF | TGTGCCAGCAGTGAAGCTTGGGACCCTTATCAGCCCCAGCATTTT